Included here is one T cell receptor beta chain sequence, with context. Compared with germline, one end of the junction differs, possibly owing to a read error. Profiled with immunoSEQ multiplex PCR; TCRdb holds only in-frame clones, not every one. The sample has around 140,000 clones; more than 80% are singletons. This entry is derived from a study of blood T cell repertoires in COVID-19. The V gene's germline CDR1 is SSHAT and CDR2 FNYEAQ (reference sequence). This CDR3 has 15 residues. The material sequenced was peripheral blood. The genes are TRBV7-7 and TRBJ2-1, with 9 positions matching TRBD1. This clonotype was obtained from a human donor in a cohort sampled during active COVID-19. The CDR3 loop is CASSLTGGTDNEQFF. CDR3 DNA: TGTGCTAGCAGCCTCACAGGGGGCACCGACAATGAGCAGTTCTTC. Full variable domain (rest looked up from reference TRBV7-7 and TRBJ2-1): GAGVSQSPRYKVTKRGQDVTLRCDPISSHATLYWYQQALGQGPEFLTYFNYEAQPDKSGLPSDRFSAERPEGSISTLTIQRTEQRDSAMYRCASSLTGGTDNEQFFGPGTRLTVL.